The rows below give T cell receptor beta chains drawn from one sample of a study of shared clonotypes between healthy human individuals. The table came from immunoSEQ multiplex PCR; TCRdb's copy has only in-frame clones and leaves some out. The data show around 510,000 clones, around 96% seen once. The source material was naive CD4+ T cells sorted from blood. These receptors originate from a woman aged 25 to 39 in good health. Both conserved end residues are part of each CDR3. The D gene is left open where the match is weak. Expanded clones are given a class, and other clones once, few, many or no size at all.

D,V,size,J,DNA,CDR3
.,TRBV5-1,.,TRBJ1-2,TGCGCCAGCAGCTTGGACGCATATGGCTACACCTTC,CASSLDAYGYTF
.,TRBV28,.,TRBJ1-5,TGTGCCAGCGGCCTTTCGGCAGGAGGGTCTCCCCATCAGCCCCAGCATTTT,CASGLSAGGSPHQPQHF
.,TRBV7-9,.,TRBJ2-7,TGTGCCAGCAGCGTAGACACTTACCCTTTCCACGAGCAGTACTTC,CASSVDTYPFHEQYF
.,TRBV5-6,.,TRBJ2-7,TGTGCCAGCAGCCTGGGGTACGGGGTGATGTTCTACGAGCAGTACTTC,CASSLGYGVMFYEQYF
.,TRBV19,.,TRBJ2-7,TGTGCCAGTAGTATTTTAGGGACGGCTGGCCGCGAGCAGTACTTC,CASSILGTAGREQYF
TRBD2,TRBV5-8,.,TRBJ2-5,TGTGCCAGCAGCACGAGAGGGGGAGCGGGAGAAGAGACCCAGTACTTC,CASSTRGGAGEETQYF
.,TRBV11-3,.,TRBJ2-7,TGTGCCTCATCCCTTGAGGTATCCGCCTACGAGCAGTACTTC,CASSLEVSAYEQYF
.,TRBV9,.,TRBJ1-3,TGTGCCAGCAGCCCCAACCCTTGGTCTCAGGGTTCCGGAAACACCATATATTTT,CASSPNPWSQGSGNTIYF
.,TRBV5-1,.,TRBJ2-1,TGCGCCAGCGTTCTTGAGCAGTTCTTC,CASVLEQFF
.,TRBV29-1,once,TRBJ2-3,TGCAGCGTTAGCAGGGGATTTAGTACAGATACGCAGTATTTT,CSVSRGFSTDTQYF
.,TRBV7-9,.,TRBJ1-2,TGTGCCAGCAGCTTAGGGTCGCGGGAGAACTATGGCTACACCTTC,CASSLGSRENYGYTF
TRBD1,TRBV5-1,once,TRBJ1-2,TGCGCCAGCAGCTTGAGGACAGGGGATGGCTACACCTTC,CASSLRTGDGYTF
TRBD2,TRBV27,.,TRBJ2-1,TGTGCCAGCAGTTGGACCGGGACTACCTTAAATGAGCAGTTCTTC,CASSWTGTTLNEQFF
.,TRBV5-8,few,TRBJ2-7,TGTGCCAGCAGCTTGGGGAGGGGGACCCTCTCCTACGAGCAGTACTTC,CASSLGRGTLSYEQYF
TRBD1,TRBV5-1,.,TRBJ2-7,TGCGCCAGCACCCCAGCCCGAGGACAGGGGGCCTACGAGCAGTACTTC,CASTPARGQGAYEQYF
TRBD1,TRBV7-2,once,TRBJ2-7,TGTGCCAGCGTATCCGGGACAGGGAGGGACAGTAGCAAGCAGTACTTC,CASVSGTGRDSSKQYF
.,TRBV7-2,.,TRBJ2-1,TGTGCCAGCAGCTTCGCGGCAGGCCTCTACAATGAGCAGTTCTTC,CASSFAAGLYNEQFF
.,TRBV10-3,few,TRBJ2-7,TGTGCCATCAGTGAGAGCGGCCAGGCGGACGAGCAGTACTTC,CAISESGQADEQYF
.,TRBV18,few,TRBJ1-3,TGTGCCAGCTCCCCTAAGACAGACTCTGGAAACACCATATATTTT,CASSPKTDSGNTIYF
.,TRBV29-1,.,TRBJ2-1,TGCAGCGTTGATGTGACTAGGGGTAATGAGCAGTTCTTC,CSVDVTRGNEQFF
.,TRBV28,.,TRBJ1-2,TGTGCCAGCAGTAACAGGGATAGAGGCTACACCTTC,CASSNRDRGYTF
.,TRBV5-4,.,TRBJ2-3,TGTGCCAGCAGCTTGGACACAGATACGCAGTATTTT,CASSLDTDTQYF
TRBD1,TRBV2,.,TRBJ2-7,TGTGCCAGCACCAGGGACAGATTCGAGCAGTACTTC,CASTRDRFEQYF
.,TRBV19,.,TRBJ1-2,TGTGCCAGTAGTCTTCGGCACAACTATGGCTACACCTTC,CASSLRHNYGYTF
.,TRBV9,.,TRBJ2-3,TGTGCCAGCACGAGGCTCCTAGGCCCAGATACGCAGTATTTT,CASTRLLGPDTQYF
.,TRBV15,.,TRBJ2-7,TGTGCCACCAGCATCCGCCCAACCGGGCCTTACTACGAGCAGTACTTC,CATSIRPTGPYYEQYF
TRBD2,TRBV5-1,.,TRBJ2-7,TGCGCCAGCAGCTTTACTAGCGGGAGTCACGAGCAGTACTTC,CASSFTSGSHEQYF
TRBD2,TRBV11-2,.,TRBJ2-7,TGTGCCAGCAGTTCGACTAGCAGAAGCTCCTACGAGCAGTACTTC,CASSSTSRSSYEQYF
.,TRBV28,.,TRBJ1-1,TGTGCCAGCTCTGGCCCTCAACGGAACACTGAAGCTTTCTTT,CASSGPQRNTEAFF
TRBD2,TRBV5-4,.,TRBJ2-3,TGTGCCAGCAGCCTCGGCGGGCAGGGAGGGGATACGCAGTATTTT,CASSLGGQGGDTQYF
TRBD1,TRBV19,.,TRBJ2-7,TGTGCCAGTAGCAACCAGGGGACAGGGGGTGGCGAGCAGTACTTC,CASSNQGTGGGEQYF
.,TRBV30,.,TRBJ2-7,TGTGCCTTCTCGGACGTTGCACAATACCTCCCGGAATACGAGCAGTACTTC,CAFSDVAQYLPEYEQYF
TRBD2,TRBV19,.,TRBJ2-2,TGTGCCAGTAGTATAGCGGGAGGGTTCGGGGAGCTGTTTTTT,CASSIAGGFGELFF
.,TRBV19,.,TRBJ2-5,TGTGCCAGTAGTAGGACACGGCAAGAGACCCAGTACTTC,CASSRTRQETQYF
TRBD1,TRBV28,.,TRBJ2-2,TGTGCCAGCAGTAAGCCACGGGACAGGGGGCATTCAGGGGAGCTGTTTTTT,CASSKPRDRGHSGELFF
.,TRBV19,.,TRBJ2-3,TGTGCCAGTAGTATGGTGGGAGAGCCAGATACGCAGTATTTT,CASSMVGEPDTQYF
.,TRBV29-1,.,TRBJ2-2,TGCAGCGTTGATTTTGGGAACACCGGGGAGCTGTTTTTT,CSVDFGNTGELFF
TRBD2,TRBV27,.,TRBJ2-7,TGTGCCAGCAGTTTCACAACTAGCGGACCCTACGAGCAGTACTTC,CASSFTTSGPYEQYF
TRBD1,TRBV5-8,.,TRBJ2-3,TGTGCCAGCAGCTTGGTGCCAGGGGGCGCGGGTACGCAGTATTTT,CASSLVPGGAGTQYF
.,TRBV13,.,TRBJ2-1,TGTGCCAGCAGCTCCATCCAGCGGAACTCCTACAATGAGCAGTTCTTC,CASSSIQRNSYNEQFF
.,TRBV28,.,TRBJ2-1,TGTGCCAGCAGTTTGGCGGGAAGTAGGCTCAATGAGCAGTTCTTC,CASSLAGSRLNEQFF
.,TRBV4-1,.,TRBJ1-5,TGCGCCAGCAGCCAAGGACTGGTCAATCAGCCCCAGCATTTT,CASSQGLVNQPQHF
.,TRBV11-2,.,TRBJ2-5,TGTGCCAGCACCCCGAGGTGGGGGGTCGAAGAGACCCAGTACTTC,CASTPRWGVEETQYF
.,TRBV28,.,TRBJ1-5,TGTGCCAGCAGCCACGCCAGGGTAGGGCAGCCCCAGCATTTT,CASSHARVGQPQHF
TRBD1,TRBV28,.,TRBJ2-1,TGTGCCAGCAGTTTCCGAGGGGGCCCCGGCGTTGAGCAGTTCTTC,CASSFRGGPGVEQFF
.,TRBV28,.,TRBJ1-1,TGTGCCAGCAGTCCTCATCGTCAGAACACTGAAGCTTTCTTT,CASSPHRQNTEAFF
.,TRBV28,.,TRBJ2-5,TGTGCCAGCTGGAGTCCCGGAGGGGGGGAGACCCAGTACTTC,CASWSPGGGETQYF
.,TRBV18,.,TRBJ1-2,TGTGCCAGCTCACCAGGAGGGCAGAGGGGTGGCTACACCTTC,CASSPGGQRGGYTF
TRBD1,TRBV2,.,TRBJ1-5,TGTGCCAGCAGTGCCCAGGGGGGATTGAATCAGCCCCAGCATTTT,CASSAQGGLNQPQHF